This T cell receptor beta chain was recovered during a study of identical twins. TCRdb reanalysed the 5' RACE reads using MiXCR and keeps one entry per CDR3 protein. The table has some 460,000 distinct CDR3 sequences, approximately 15% seen once. This CDR3 spans 15 amino acids. The germline CDR1 and CDR2 sequences are SEHNR and FQNEAQ (reference sequence). The V gene end was trimmed by 5 bases and the J gene end by 6 bases; junction bases not matched to a gene: 9. A further study also used this sample, focusing on yellow fever vaccine responses in identical twins.

The TCR sequence derives from a woman aged 18-29 years in good health. The sequenced sample consisted of CD4+ T cells sorted from blood. The chain has TRBV7-9 and TRBJ2-5; 10 nucleotides match TRBD2. The CDR3 here is CASSRPTTSGQTQYF. CDR3 in DNA: TGTGCCAGCAGCCGACCTACGACTAGCGGGCAGACCCAGTACTTC.